The 14 T cell receptor beta chains below come from one sample, sequenced in a study of blood T cells in healthy people across ages. Primers used in a second PCR of about 7 to 12 cycles were a sample-barcoded 5' primer and a J-beta primer mix. TCRdb fed the 5' RACE reads into MiXCR, producing one record per CDR3 protein. The sample lists 1.4 million to 1.5 million distinct CDR3 sequences; roughly 40% were seen once. Specimen: blood. These receptor sequences come from a woman aged 18-30 years in good health.

In the case of this clonotype: Its ends do not fully match the called genes, so a read error is possible. The genes are TRBV7-9 and TRBJ1-6; the D gene is possibly TRBD1 (5 bases). The CDR3 spans 14 residues. Germline CDR1 is SEHNR and CDR2 is FQNEAQ (reference sequence). The CDR3 nucleotides read TGTGTCAGCAGCCTCCGGGACTTAAATTCACCCCTCCACTTT. Its translation is CVSSLRDLNSPLHF.

The J gene is TRBJ2-5, the V gene TRBV20-1; 10 bases agree with TRBD1. The closer fit of TRBJ2-7 to the DNA end suggests the J call may be wrong. This CDR3 is built from 14 residues. Germline values: CDR1 DFQATT, CDR2 SNEGSKA (reference sequence). The CDR3 nucleotides read TGCAGTGCTAGTAAACCGGGACAGGGGCACGAGCAGTACTTC. Protein sequence: CSASKPGQGHEQYF.

The chain is built from TRBV6-5 and TRBJ2-3, with 8 nucleotides matching TRBD2. CDR3 length: 16 amino acids. Germline CDR1 and CDR2: MNHEY and SVGAGI. V gave up 2 bases and J gave up 4 bases; unmatched junction bases: 8. CDR3 bases: TGTGCCAGCAGTTACCAGCCAGCGGGAGAAGCAGATACGCAGTATTTT. Translation gives CASSYQPAGEADTQYF.

Notes on this clonotype: Its ends do not fully match the called genes, so a read error is possible. The rearrangement links TRBV7-8 to TRBJ2-7; TRBD2 aligns across 8 bases. The assigned J gene may be wrong: the sequence end matches TRBJ2-5 better. The CDR3 runs 15 residues. From germline, CDR1 is SGHVS and CDR2 FQNEAQ. Written as DNA, the CDR3 is TGTGCCGGCAGCTTAGGCGGGGGGATCCCAGAGACCCAGTACTTC. Amino acid sequence: CAGSLGGGIPETQYF.

This clonotype was observed a few times. The chain is built from TRBV24-1 and TRBJ1-1; 8 nucleotides agree with TRBD1. The CDR3 runs to 13 residues. Per germline, CDR1 KGHDR and CDR2 SFDVKD. J was trimmed by 2 bases and V by 12 bases; bases with no gene match: 7. CDR3 residues: CAPRTGINTEAFF. The CDR3 DNA reads TGTGCCCCCCGGACAGGGATAAACACTGAAGCTTTCTTT.

With respect to this clonotype: The junction and the germline gene differ at one end; a read error may be behind it. V is TRBV11-2 and J is TRBJ2-1; 10 bases align to TRBD2. This CDR3 comprises 16 residues. Germline V CDR1 and CDR2: SGHAT, FQNNGV. Written as DNA, the CDR3 is TGTGCCAACAGCTTAGTGCCACTAGCGGGAATCAATGAGCAGTTCTTC. It specifies CANSLVPLAGINEQFF.

This chain links TRBV29-1 with TRBJ2-3; the match to TRBD1 covers 9 bases. CDR1 and CDR2 (germline): SQVTM, ANQGSEA. Germline trimming cut 7 bases from V and 5 bases from J; bases unmatched to any gene: 10. The CDR3 runs 14 residues. DNA for the CDR3: TGCAGCGCAGTCGGACAGGGGATGGGAGATACGCAGTATTTT. Protein sequence: CSAVGQGMGDTQYF.

This clonotype was found a few times. This chain links TRBV20-1 with TRBJ2-4; perhaps TRBD1 as D (5 bases). Matching the DNA end better, TRBJ2-7 makes the J call doubtful. This CDR3 contains 14 residues. The V gene's germline CDR1 is DFQATT and CDR2 SNEGSKA (reference sequence). CDR3 DNA sequence: TGCAGTGCTAGAGAGCCCTCCGTTCAGGGCGAGCAGTACTTC. This translates into CSAREPSVQGEQYF.

V usage is TRBV11-2 and J usage is TRBJ2-7, with 7 nucleotides matching TRBD2. V was pared by 5 bases and J by 3 bases, with 16 bases of the junction left unmatched. CDR3 length equals 17 residues. CDR1 and CDR2 (germline): SGHAT, FQNNGV. The CDR3 is CASSTLRGGSNDYEQYF. The DNA of the CDR3 is TGTGCCAGCAGCACCCTTAGGGGCGGGAGTAACGACTACGAGCAGTACTTC.

This sequence joins TRBV5-1 and TRBJ1-6; D call uncertain. This CDR3 has 15 residues. The germline V gene has CDR1 SGHRS and CDR2 YFSETQ. Deletions cut 4 bases from V and 7 bases from J, with 15 bases between. The CDR3 spells CASSLDLTVNSPLHF. CDR3 sequence (DNA): TGCGCCAGCAGCCTCGATTTGACGGTCAATTCACCCCTCCACTTT. The entire variable domain, with the rest obtained from reference TRBV5-1 and TRBJ1-6, is as follows: KAGVTQTPRYLIKTRGQQVTLSCSPISGHRSVSWYQQTPGQGLQFLFEYFSETQRNKGNFPGRFSGRQFSNSRSEMNVSTLELGDSALYLCASSLDLTVNSPLHFGNGTRLTVT.

This clonotype was seen more than once but under ten times. The DNA of the CDR3 is TGCGCCAGCAGCCCAACGACGGGGATGGAGCAGTACTTC. Amino acids: CASSPTTGMEQYF. The chain is built from TRBV5-1 and TRBJ2-5; possible D gene TRBD2, 5 bases. V was pared by 4 bases and J by 11 bases, with 18 bases between. Germline CDR1 is SGHRS and CDR2 is YFSETQ. This CDR3 spans 13 amino acids.

This clonotype was recorded a few times. CDR3 nucleotides: TGTGCCAGCAGTGCTGTCCGGGATACGCAGTATTTT. Translating gives CASSAVRDTQYF. This chain joins TRBV9 and TRBJ2-3; D not resolved. Germline loops: CDR1 SGDLS, CDR2 YYNGEE. The CDR3 runs to 12 residues. The V and J ends lost 5 bases and 6 bases respectively, with 10 bases between them.

The chain carries TRBV6-6 and TRBJ1-4; D ambiguous. The germline gives CDR1 MNHNY, CDR2 SVGAGI (reference sequence). V was pared by 5 bases and J by 3 bases, with 10 bases between. This CDR3 is 14 amino acids long. The CDR3 DNA is TGTGCCAGCAGTCCCCTCCCCCCTAATGAAAAACTGTTTTTT. It translates to CASSPLPPNEKLFF.

This clonotype appeared once. This chain joins TRBV18 and TRBJ1-4, with TRBD1 matching 7 bases. Germline CDR1 is KGHSH and CDR2 is LQKENI. J lost 8 bases, V lost 3 bases, and 15 bases had no gene match. This CDR3 comprises 17 residues. CDR3 bases: TGTGCCAGCTCACCCCTCCCAACGCAGGGGGTCTCAGAAAAACTGTTTTTT. Translation gives CASSPLPTQGVSEKLFF. Variable domain in full (rest from reference TRBV18 and TRBJ1-4): NAGVMQNPRHLVRRRGQEARLRCSPMKGHSHVYWYRQLPEEGLKFMVYLQKENIIDESGMPKERFSAEFPKEGPSILRIQQVVRGDSAAYFCASSPLPTQGVSEKLFFGSGTQLSVL.